These 9 T cell receptor beta chains originate from one sample sequenced in a study of cytomegalovirus exposure and HLA in healthy donors. The PCR employed 60 Vbeta primers together with 13 Jbeta primers. Sequenced by immunoSEQ multiplex PCR; TCRdb stores in-frame clones only, minus some. The table records under 200,000 clones, about four fifths of them present only once. The specimen was PBMCs. The receptors were sampled from a woman in her fifties or sixties in good health and CMV-seropositive.

This clone was seen only a few times. The gene calls are TRBV19 and TRBJ2-1, with 11 bases fitting TRBD2. Losses at the gene ends were 3 bases for V and 3 bases for J; bases not matched to a gene: 4. Per the germline V gene, CDR1 is LNHDA and CDR2 is SQIVND (reference sequence). This CDR3 comprises 16 residues. The CDR3 sequence is CASSIRLAGGYNEQFF. The CDR3, as DNA: TGTGCCAGTAGTATTAGGCTAGCGGGAGGCTACAATGAGCAGTTCTTC.

This chain links TRBV29-1 with TRBJ1-1; D is unclear. This CDR3 spans 15 amino acids. The V end lost 6 bases, the J end lost 0 bases, and 17 bases lay between the germline ends. Germline lookup yields CDR1 SQVTM and CDR2 ANQGSEA. The CDR3 nucleotides read TGCAGCGTGGCAGGAGGGTGGGGTATGAACACTGAAGCTTTCTTT. Its protein product is CSVAGGWGMNTEAFF.

The chain employs TRBV29-1 and TRBJ2-5; 7 bases match TRBD1. Per the germline V gene, CDR1 is SQVTM and CDR2 is ANQGSEA. The CDR3 has 11 amino acids. The J segment lost 5 bases and the V segment lost 6 bases, leaving 3 bases of the junction unmatched. CDR3 DNA sequence: TGCAGCGTAGGCAGGGGGGAGACCCAGTACTTC. Protein: CSVGRGETQYF.

J is TRBJ2-7 and V is TRBV5-1; the D gene is possibly TRBD1 (5 bases). V lost 3 bases and J 3 bases, leaving 13 bases between the germline ends. CDR3 size: 14 residues. Germline CDR1 and CDR2: SGHRS and YFSETQ. CDR3 nucleotides: TGCGCCAGCAGCTCTCAAGAGGACAACTACGAGCAGTACTTC. It yields the protein CASSSQEDNYEQYF. The whole variable domain, filled in from reference TRBV5-1 and TRBJ2-7, reads KAGVTQTPRYLIKTRGQQVTLSCSPISGHRSVSWYQQTPGQGLQFLFEYFSETQRNKGNFPGRFSGRQFSNSRSEMNVSTLELGDSALYLCASSSQEDNYEQYFGPGTRLTVT.

The chain uses TRBV6-5 and TRBJ2-3; 9 bases align to TRBD2. The CDR3 sequence is 16 residues long. Germline V CDR1 and CDR2: MNHEY, SVGAGI. The junction had 4 bases not matched to a gene; V was cut back by 2 bases and J by 1 base. This chain's CDR3 is CASSYRGGRGTDTQYF. Written as DNA, the CDR3 is TGTGCCAGCAGTTACCGAGGCGGGAGGGGCACAGATACGCAGTATTTT.

CDR3 in DNA: TGTGCCTCCCAGGGCGACAGCCCCCCGGGGGAGTACCAGCCCCAGCATTTT. Amino acids: CASQGDSPPGEYQPQHF. The rearrangement uses TRBV30 and TRBJ1-5, with D possibly TRBD1 on 5 matching bases. Germline-derived CDR1 and CDR2 are GTSNPN and SVGIG (reference sequence). This CDR3 contains 17 residues. Trimming pared 7 bases from V and 7 bases from J, leaving 29 bases between.

This clone was observed a handful of times. The V gene is TRBV28, the J gene TRBJ1-1, with unresolved D. The CDR3 is made up of 14 amino acids. CDR1 is MDHEN and CDR2 is SYDVKM in the germline V gene. V lost 5 bases and J 4 bases, leaving 14 bases between the germline ends. The CDR3 bases are TGTGCCAGCAGTACCCAACCCCGGAGCACTGAAGCTTTCTTT. Encoded protein: CASSTQPRSTEAFF.

V gene TRBV14 combines with J gene TRBJ1-1, with D possibly TRBD1 on 5 matching bases. V dropped 4 bases and J dropped 8 bases, with 17 bases sitting between them. CDR3 size: 14 residues. Looked up from germline, CDR1 is SGHDN and CDR2 is FVKESK. This chain's CDR3 is CASSPQDIITEAFF. CDR3 DNA sequence: TGTGCCAGCAGCCCCCAGGACATAATAACCGAAGCTTTCTTT.

The V gene is TRBV28, the J gene TRBJ1-2; TRBD1 matches 9 bases. The CDR3 is 14 residues long. V was clipped by 8 bases and J by 2 bases; unmatched bases: 6. Germline values: CDR1 MDHEN, CDR2 SYDVKM. Here the CDR3 DNA reads TGTGCCAGCTTCGACAGGGGGAGAAACTATGGCTACACCTTC. Its translation: CASFDRGRNYGYTF.